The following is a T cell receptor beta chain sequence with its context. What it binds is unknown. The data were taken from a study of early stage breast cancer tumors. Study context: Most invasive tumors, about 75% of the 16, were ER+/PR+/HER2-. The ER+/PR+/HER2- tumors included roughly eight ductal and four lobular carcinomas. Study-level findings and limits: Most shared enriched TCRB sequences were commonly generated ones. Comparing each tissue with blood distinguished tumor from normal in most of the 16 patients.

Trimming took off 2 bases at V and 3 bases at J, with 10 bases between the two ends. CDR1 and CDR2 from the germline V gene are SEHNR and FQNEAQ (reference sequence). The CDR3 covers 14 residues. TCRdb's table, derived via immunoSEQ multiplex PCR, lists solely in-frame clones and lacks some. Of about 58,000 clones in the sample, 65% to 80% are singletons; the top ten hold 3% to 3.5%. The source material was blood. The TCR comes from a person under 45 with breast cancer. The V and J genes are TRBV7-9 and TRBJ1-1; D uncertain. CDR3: CASSLSLIYTEAFF. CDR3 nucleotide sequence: TGTGCCAGCAGCTTAAGTCTCATTTACACTGAAGCTTTCTTT.